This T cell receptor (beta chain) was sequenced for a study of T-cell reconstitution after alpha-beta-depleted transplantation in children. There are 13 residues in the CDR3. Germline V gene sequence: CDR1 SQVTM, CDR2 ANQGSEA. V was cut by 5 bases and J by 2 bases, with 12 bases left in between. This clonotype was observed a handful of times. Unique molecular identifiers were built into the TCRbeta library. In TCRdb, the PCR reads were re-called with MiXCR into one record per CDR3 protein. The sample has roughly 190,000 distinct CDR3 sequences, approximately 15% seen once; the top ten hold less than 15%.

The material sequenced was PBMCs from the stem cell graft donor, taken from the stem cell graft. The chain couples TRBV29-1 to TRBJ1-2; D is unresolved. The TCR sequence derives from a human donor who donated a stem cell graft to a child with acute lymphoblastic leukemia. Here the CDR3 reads CSVFGPENYGYTF. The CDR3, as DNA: TGCAGCGTTTTCGGGCCCGAGAACTATGGCTACACCTTC. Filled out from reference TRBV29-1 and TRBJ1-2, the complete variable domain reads SAVISQKPSRDICQRGTSLTIQCQVDSQVTMMFWYRQQPGQSLTLIATANQGSEATYESGFVIDKFPISRPNLTFSTLTVSNMSPEDSSIYLCSVFGPENYGYTFGSGTRLTVV.